This TCR beta chain stems from a study of CD8+ T cells in alopecia areata. Notes on the study in general: Lesional scalp exceeded normal scalp in clonality, especially in alopecia totalis/universalis. Numerous expanded lesional clones remained in scalp and blood during tofacitinib. Among the top 100, expanded CD8+ clones, as well as scalp clonality, were significantly decreased by tofacitinib.

CDR1 and CDR2 (germline): GTSNPN, SVGIG (reference sequence). The length of the CDR3 is 12 residues. Deletions cut 4 bases from V and 5 bases from J, with 11 bases between. Comments on this clone: Its cognate antigen is unknown.

RNA, once extracted, was reverse transcribed into cDNA for use as the sequencing template. The assay was immunoSEQ multiplex PCR, and TCRdb's table has in-frame clones only and misses some. The data contain around 270,000 clones, about three fifths of them singletons. Noted treatment: oral pan-JAK inhibitor, 5-10 mg twice daily. Alopecia areata patients provided lesional scalp punch biopsies and peripheral blood, both collected for the study. This rearrangement joins TRBV30 to TRBJ2-5; D perhaps matches TRBD2 (5 bases). The TCR sequence derives from a human donor with alopecia areata. Sequencing was performed on CD4+ T cells sorted from blood, taken at week 24, from a patient treated with tofacitinib. The CDR3 DNA sequence: TGTGCCTGGAAGGTGGGCGGGGAGACCCAGTACTTC. Translated: CAWKVGGETQYF.